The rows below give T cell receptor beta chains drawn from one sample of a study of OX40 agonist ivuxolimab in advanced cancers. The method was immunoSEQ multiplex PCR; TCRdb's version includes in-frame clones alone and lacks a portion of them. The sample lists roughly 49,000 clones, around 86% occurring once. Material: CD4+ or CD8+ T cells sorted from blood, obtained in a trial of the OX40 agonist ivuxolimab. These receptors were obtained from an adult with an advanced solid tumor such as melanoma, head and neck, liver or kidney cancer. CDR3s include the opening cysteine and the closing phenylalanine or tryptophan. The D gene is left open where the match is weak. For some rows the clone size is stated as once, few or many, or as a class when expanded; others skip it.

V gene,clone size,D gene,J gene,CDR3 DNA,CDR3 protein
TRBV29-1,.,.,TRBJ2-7,TGCAGCGGTTCGACTAGTACCTACGAGCAGTACTTC,CSGSTSTYEQYF
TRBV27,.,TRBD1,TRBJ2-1,TGTGCCAGCAGTCTTTGGACAGGGAGTAATGAGCAGTTCTTC,CASSLWTGSNEQFF
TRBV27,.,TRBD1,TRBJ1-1,TGTGCCAGCAGTTTATCCTGGACAGGGGGCGGGGGAGCTTTCTTT,CASSLSWTGGGGAFF
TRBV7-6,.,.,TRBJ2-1,TGTGCCAGCAGCTTAGAGCCTAGCGTCCGACCCGGCAATGAGCAGTTCTTC,CASSLEPSVRPGNEQFF
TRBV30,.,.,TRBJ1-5,TGTGCCTGGAGTGTACAGGAGGCACAGCCCCAGCATTTT,CAWSVQEAQPQHF
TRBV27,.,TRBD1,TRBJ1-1,TGTGCCAGCAGTTCCCGGACAGGAGGACCTGAAGCTTTCTTT,CASSSRTGGPEAFF
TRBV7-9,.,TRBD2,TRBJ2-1,TGTGCCAGCAGCAGGACTAGCGGAGAGTACAATGAGCAGTTCTTC,CASSRTSGEYNEQFF
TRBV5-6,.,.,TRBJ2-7,TGTGCCAGCAGCCCCGGAGGAGGGTCGGGAAGCGAGCAGTACTTC,CASSPGGGSGSEQYF
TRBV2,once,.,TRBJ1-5,TGTGCCAGCAGGGAGACAGGCTATCTGGGTCTGAATCAGCCCCAGCATTTT,CASRETGYLGLNQPQHF
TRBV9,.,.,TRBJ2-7,TGTGCCAGCAGCGTAGAGTCTAACATCGCCTACGAGCAGTACTTC,CASSVESNIAYEQYF
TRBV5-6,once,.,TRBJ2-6,TGTGCCAGCAGCTTAGACTCTGGGGCCAACGTCCTGACTTTC,CASSLDSGANVLTF
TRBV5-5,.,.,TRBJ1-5,TGTGCCAGCAGCCCTGATACGTCTCAGCCCCAGCATTTT,CASSPDTSQPQHF
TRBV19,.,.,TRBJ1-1,TGTGCCACAGAGGACAGTATGAACACTGAAGCTTTCTTT,CATEDSMNTEAFF
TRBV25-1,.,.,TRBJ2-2,TGTGCCAGCAGTGAATATATGGGGGTCACCGGGGAGCTGTTTTTT,CASSEYMGVTGELFF
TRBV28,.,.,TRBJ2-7,TGTGCCAGCAGTTTCTTTTCGACCTACGAGCAGTACTTC,CASSFFSTYEQYF
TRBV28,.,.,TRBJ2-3,TGTGCCAGCAGTCCTTCGGAGGGATCCACAGATACGCAGTATTTT,CASSPSEGSTDTQYF
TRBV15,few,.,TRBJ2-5,TGTGCCACCAGCAGAGATTCCCCCTATGTAAGCTTAGAGACCCAGTACTTC,CATSRDSPYVSLETQYF
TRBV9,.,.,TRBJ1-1,TGTGCCAGCGCCCATGGAGGGGGCACTGAAGCTTTCTTT,CASAHGGGTEAFF
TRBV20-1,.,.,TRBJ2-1,TGCAGTGCTAGACTCGTCGGTGAGCAGTTCTTC,CSARLVGEQFF
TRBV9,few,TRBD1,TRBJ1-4,TGTGCCAGCAGCGTAGGGGGACAGGGCGAAGAAAAACTGTTTTTT,CASSVGGQGEEKLFF
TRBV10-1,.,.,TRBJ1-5,TGCGCCAGCAGAGACTTCCCGTTCTGTTATAGCAATCAGCCCCAGCATTTT,CASRDFPFCYSNQPQHF
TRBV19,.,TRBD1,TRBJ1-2,TGTGCCAGTAGTCCGCAAAGAGGGGGCCGTGGCTACACCTTC,CASSPQRGGRGYTF
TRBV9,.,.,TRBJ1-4,TGTGCCAGCAGCGGAGGGTCAACTAATGAAAAACTGTTTTTT,CASSGGSTNEKLFF
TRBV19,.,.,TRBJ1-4,TGTGCCAGTAGTATAGAAAGTCAAAGGGGAGAAAAACTGTTTTTT,CASSIESQRGEKLFF
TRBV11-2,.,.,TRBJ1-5,TGTGCCAGCAGCTCGGACCCCAATCAGCCCCAGCATTTT,CASSSDPNQPQHF
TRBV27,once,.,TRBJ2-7,TGTGCCAGCAGTTTGGAGCAGGGGTACTTCTACGAGCAGTACTTC,CASSLEQGYFYEQYF
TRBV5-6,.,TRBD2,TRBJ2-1,TGTGCCAGCAGCTTGTGGGGACTAGCGGTCTACAATGAGCAGTTCTTC,CASSLWGLAVYNEQFF
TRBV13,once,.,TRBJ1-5,TGTGCCAGCAGCCACACCGGGACCAATCAGCCCCAGCATTTT,CASSHTGTNQPQHF
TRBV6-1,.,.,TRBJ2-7,TGTGCCAGCTCCAACCCTCTCTCCTACGAGCAGTACTTC,CASSNPLSYEQYF
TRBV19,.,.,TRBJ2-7,TGTGCCAGTAGTCACTTTCTGGACGGAACCTACGAGCAGTACTTC,CASSHFLDGTYEQYF
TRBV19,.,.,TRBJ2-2,TGTGCCAGCCACAGGTGGAACACCGGGGAGCTGTTTTTT,CASHRWNTGELFF
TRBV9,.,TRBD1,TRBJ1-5,TGTGCCAGCAGCGCGGAGGGGGCTAGCAATCAGCCCCAGCATTTT,CASSAEGASNQPQHF
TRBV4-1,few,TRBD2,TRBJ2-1,TGCGCCAGCAGCCAAGCCGGGACTAGCGGGGGAGGGTCCTACAATGAGCAGTTCTTC,CASSQAGTSGGGSYNEQFF
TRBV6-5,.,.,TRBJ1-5,TGTGCCAGCAGCACCGACGGGAGATGGGATCAGCCCCAGCATTTT,CASSTDGRWDQPQHF
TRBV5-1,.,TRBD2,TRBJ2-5,TGCGCCAGCAGCCCGGGGGGGGTAGCAAAGACCCAGTACTTC,CASSPGGVAKTQYF
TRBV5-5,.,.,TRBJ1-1,TGTGCCAGCAGCTTGGAACCCGACAGCCTAGGGTTCGATTTCTTT,CASSLEPDSLGFDFF
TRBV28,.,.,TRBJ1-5,TGTGCCAGCGTGGATCACAGGGAGGTCAATCAGCCCCAGCATTTT,CASVDHREVNQPQHF
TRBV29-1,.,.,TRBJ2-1,TGCAGCGTTGGGAGTAATGAGCAGTTCTTC,CSVGSNEQFF
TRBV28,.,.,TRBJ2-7,TGTGCCAGCAGTTCGGGACTTTACGAGCAGTACTTC,CASSSGLYEQYF
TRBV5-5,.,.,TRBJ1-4,TGTGCCAGCAGCCCCCAACTAGGAGGAAAACTGTTTTTT,CASSPQLGGKLFF
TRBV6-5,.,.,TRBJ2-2,TGTGCCAGCAGTTACCGAGTCACCGGGGAGCTGTTTTTT,CASSYRVTGELFF
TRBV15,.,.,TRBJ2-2,TGTGCCACCAGCAGAGATTGGGAAACCGGGGAGCTGTTTTTT,CATSRDWETGELFF
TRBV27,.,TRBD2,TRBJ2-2,TGTGCCAGCAGTAGGACTAGCGGGAGCCCCGGGGAGCTGTTTTTT,CASSRTSGSPGELFF
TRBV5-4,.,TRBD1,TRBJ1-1,TGTGCCAGCAGCTCGTGGACAGGCTTGAACACTGAAGCTTTCTTT,CASSSWTGLNTEAFF
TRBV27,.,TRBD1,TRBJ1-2,TGTGCCAGCAGTTTCCTACAGGGGGCTAAAGGCTACACCTTC,CASSFLQGAKGYTF
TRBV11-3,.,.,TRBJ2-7,TGTGCCAGCAGCCCCGCCGGGTACCCCTACGAGCAGTACTTC,CASSPAGYPYEQYF